A single sample gave rise to the 25 T cell receptor beta chains below, sequenced in a study of blood T cell repertoires in COVID-19. The assay was immunoSEQ multiplex PCR, and TCRdb's table has in-frame clones only and misses some. The repertoire holds 80,000 to 100,000 clones, with around 85% as singletons. The sequenced material came from peripheral blood. The receptors derive from a man aged 55 to 69 with acute or convalescent COVID-19.

This chain connects TRBV18 to TRBJ2-7, with a possible D match to TRBD2 (6 bases). Trimming cost V 4 bases and J 3 bases, with 16 bases left between them. This CDR3 is 15 amino acids long. Germline CDR1 reads KGHSH; CDR2 reads LQKENI. The CDR3 sequence is CASSREAGSRYEQYF. As DNA, the CDR3 is TGTGCCAGCTCACGGGAAGCGGGTTCGCGCTACGAGCAGTACTTC.

This clone is deemed medium-sized (0.01 to 0.1%). V usage is TRBV15 and J usage is TRBJ1-4; unclear D gene. From germline, CDR1 is LNHNV and CDR2 YYDKDF (reference sequence). This CDR3 contains 15 residues. Trimming left V 3 bases short and J 0 bases short, with 8 bases between. Written as DNA, the CDR3 is TGTGCCACCAGCAGGCTTACTACAACTAATGAAAAACTGTTTTTT. Translating it yields CATSRLTTTNEKLFF.

The chain employs TRBV7-2 and TRBJ1-1, with a tentative D call TRBD1 (6 bases). The V gene lost 5 bases and the J gene lost 1 base, with 11 bases spanning the gap. This CDR3 contains 14 residues. Germline CDR1 reads SGHTA; CDR2 reads FQGNSA. CDR3 DNA: TGTGCCAGCAGCGCACAACAGGGGAACACTGAAGCTTTCTTT. The encoded protein is CASSAQQGNTEAFF. The variable domain in full, completed from reference TRBV7-2 and TRBJ1-1, reads GAGVSQSPSNKVTEKGKDVELRCDPISGHTALYWYRQSLGQGLEFLIYFQGNSAPDKSGLPSDRFSAERTGGSVSTLTIQRTQQEDSAVYLCASSAQQGNTEAFFGQGTRLTVV.

V is TRBV23-1 and J is TRBJ2-7; 9 nucleotides line up with TRBD1. TRBV23-1 is classed as an ORF, of uncertain function. V was pared by 10 bases and J by 3 bases, with 16 bases of the junction left unmatched. The CDR3 length is 16 residues. CDR3 in amino acids: CATLLGSPGQGYEQYF. The CDR3 DNA reads as TGCGCCACCCTTTTAGGATCCCCGGGACAGGGCTACGAGCAGTACTTC.

The CDR3 loop reads CSVAGLFNYGYTF. The CDR3 DNA reads TGCAGCGTTGCAGGTCTTTTTAACTATGGCTACACCTTC. The chain is built from TRBV29-1 and TRBJ1-2; D remains ambiguous. This CDR3 spans 13 amino acids. Trimming removed 4 bases from V and 1 base from J, with 10 bases in between. Germline values: CDR1 SQVTM, CDR2 ANQGSEA.

The chain recombines TRBV6-2 or TRBV6-3 with TRBJ2-5; 12 bases align to TRBD2. The CDR3 contains 16 residues. Germline V gene data show CDR1 as MNHEY and CDR2 as SVGEGT. Trimming cost V 6 bases and J 2 bases; bases outside gene matches: 7. CDR3 amino acids: CASSPGLAGAQETQYF. The CDR3, as DNA: TGTGCCAGCAGCCCGGGACTAGCGGGCGCGCAAGAGACCCAGTACTTC.

The V gene is TRBV15, the J gene TRBJ1-2; tentative D call: TRBD1 (5 bases). The CDR3 is 14 amino acids. Trimming cost V 1 base and J 4 bases, with 10 bases left between them. Per germline, CDR1 LNHNV and CDR2 YYDKDF (reference sequence). The CDR3 here is CATSRADSSYGYTF. For the CDR3, the DNA is TGTGCCACCAGCAGAGCAGACAGCAGCTATGGCTACACCTTC.

The gene calls are TRBV2 and TRBJ2-7, with 10 nucleotides matching TRBD1. CDR1 and CDR2 from the germline V gene are SNHLY and FYNNEI. This CDR3 contains 18 residues. Losses at the gene ends were 2 bases for V and 5 bases for J; bases not matched to a gene: 15. CDR3 region: CASSEKPFPGTGAHEQYF. The CDR3 bases are TGTGCCAGCAGTGAAAAACCGTTCCCCGGGACAGGGGCCCACGAGCAGTACTTC.

The CDR3 DNA follows: TGTGCCAGCTTCACACAGTCCGCAGCCACAGATACGCAGTATTTT. It codes for CASFTQSAATDTQYF. The V call is TRBV27, the J call TRBJ2-3; D not resolved. The germline CDR1 and CDR2 sequences are MNHEY and SMNVEV (reference sequence). The CDR3 contains 15 residues. With 8 bases removed from V and 2 bases from J, the gap between germline ends came to 17 bases.

This chain joins TRBV4-3 and TRBJ1-1; D call uncertain. The CDR3 runs 14 residues. Trimming removed 0 bases from V and 8 bases from J, with 13 bases in between. Per the germline V gene, CDR1 is LGHNA and CDR2 is YSLEER. CDR3 DNA sequence: TGCGCCAGCAGCCAAGATCTTGACTTAGACGAAGCTTTCTTT. Residues: CASSQDLDLDEAFF.

The V and J genes are TRBV27 and TRBJ1-1; 7 bases fit TRBD1. The trim removed 4 bases at V and 10 bases at J, leaving 9 bases unmatched. Germline V gene data show CDR1 as MNHEY and CDR2 as SMNVEV (reference sequence). The CDR3 totals 13 residues. This CDR3 reads CASSSGTAVGAFF. DNA of the CDR3: TGTGCCAGCAGTTCCGGGACAGCGGTGGGAGCTTTCTTT.

This chain joins TRBV6-4 and TRBJ1-1, with D possibly TRBD1 on 6 matching bases. V was trimmed by 5 bases and J by 1 base, leaving 8 bases between them. CDR3 length: 13 amino acids. In germline, CDR1 is MRHNA, CDR2 SNTAGT. The CDR3 coding sequence is TGTGCCAGCAGTTGGACAGCGAACACTGAAGCTTTCTTT. Translation: CASSWTANTEAFF.

The genes are TRBV28 and TRBJ1-3; a possible D gene is TRBD1 (6 bases). Germline V gene data show CDR1 as MDHEN and CDR2 as SYDVKM. Trimming took off 5 bases at V and 5 bases at J, with 16 bases between the two ends. This CDR3 spans 15 amino acids. CDR3 region: CASSPPQGTRNTIYF. The CDR3 DNA is TGTGCCAGCAGTCCGCCACAGGGTACTCGAAACACCATATATTTT.

This clone has more than one count but fewer than ten. The chain employs TRBV9 and TRBJ2-1; the D gene is possibly TRBD2 (5 bases). In germline, CDR1 is SGDLS, CDR2 YYNGEE. V shed 3 bases and J shed 3 bases, with 7 bases lying between them. The CDR3 sequence is 13 residues long. Here the CDR3 reads CASSATIYNEQFF. CDR3 DNA: TGTGCCAGCAGCGCGACTATCTACAATGAGCAGTTCTTC.

The chain combines TRBV7-9 with TRBJ1-4; 7 bases are shared with TRBD1. The CDR3 runs 17 residues. Looked up from germline, CDR1 is SEHNR and CDR2 is FQNEAQ (reference sequence). The V and J ends lost 0 bases and 7 bases, in that order; junction bases with no gene match: 11. This chain's CDR3 is CASSLAPLQGLPEKLFF. The CDR3 DNA follows: TGTGCCAGCAGCTTAGCTCCCCTACAGGGGTTACCTGAAAAACTGTTTTTT.

The table lists this clone with a count of one. The chain has TRBV27 and TRBJ2-5; weak D call: TRBD2 (5 bases). Trimming pared 4 bases from V and 2 bases from J, leaving 20 bases between. The CDR3 consists of 17 residues. Germline-derived CDR1 and CDR2 are MNHEY and SMNVEV (reference sequence). The CDR3 coding sequence is TGTGCCAGCAGTTCGCGGCCTCGAGGACTCGTACAAGAGACCCAGTACTTC. Amino acid sequence: CASSSRPRGLVQETQYF.

The chain carries TRBV9 and TRBJ1-4; 7 bases match TRBD1. The CDR3 has 17 amino acids. Germline trimming cut 4 bases from V and 7 bases from J; bases unmatched to any gene: 16. CDR1 is SGDLS, CDR2 YYNGEE, per germline. DNA for the CDR3: TGTGCCAGCAGCCCACCCGTAGGGACAGTCGGTGGTGAAAAACTGTTTTTT. This translates into CASSPPVGTVGGEKLFF.

This rearrangement joins TRBV11-3 to TRBJ2-1, with 7 bases identical to TRBD2. J was trimmed by 3 bases and V by 0 bases; bases with no gene match: 2. The germline CDR1 and CDR2 sequences are SGHNT and YENEEA. This CDR3 contains 15 residues. The CDR3, as DNA: TGTGCCAGCAGCTTAGATGCGGGGGACTACAATGAGCAGTTCTTC. It yields the protein CASSLDAGDYNEQFF.

V is TRBV5-6 and J is TRBJ2-7, with 13 bases aligning to TRBD2. CDR1 is SGHDT, CDR2 YYEEEE, per germline. This CDR3 spans 14 amino acids. The V gene end was trimmed by 6 bases and the J gene end by 2 bases; junction bases not matched to a gene: 2. This CDR3 is CASTGLAGAYEQYF. For the CDR3, the DNA is TGTGCCAGCACCGGACTAGCGGGGGCCTACGAGCAGTACTTC.

This chain uses TRBV18 with TRBJ2-1; TRBD1 might be the D (5 bases). The V gene's germline CDR1 is KGHSH and CDR2 LQKENI. The CDR3 loop spans 16 amino acids. Deletions cut 0 bases from V and 4 bases from J, with 13 bases between. This CDR3 reads CASSPPMKQGYNEQFF. CDR3 nucleotide sequence: TGTGCCAGCTCACCACCGATGAAGCAGGGTTACAATGAGCAGTTCTTC.

The chain has TRBV27 and TRBJ2-5, with 15 bases lining up with TRBD2. The CDR3 extends over 18 amino acids. V trimming: 6 bases; J trimming: 4 bases; junction bases outside the gene matches: 12. Germline CDR1 MNHEY, CDR2 SMNVEV (reference sequence). The CDR3 DNA sequence: TGTGCCAGCAGACCAGGACTAGCGGGGGGGCCAGGTGGAGAGACCCAGTACTTC. As protein: CASRPGLAGGPGGETQYF.

J is TRBJ1-5 and V is TRBV6-1, with D unclear. This CDR3 spans 14 amino acids. Trimming took off 2 bases at V and 3 bases at J, with 8 bases between the two ends. Germline V gene data show CDR1 as MNHNS and CDR2 as SASEGT. In DNA, the CDR3 is TGTGCCAGCAGTGAAATTGTTAACAATCAGCCCCAGCATTTT. This encodes CASSEIVNNQPQHF.

The chain recombines TRBV12-3 or TRBV12-4 with TRBJ2-5, with D possibly being TRBD1 (5 bases). This CDR3 region has 12 residues. Deletions cut 5 bases from V and 5 bases from J, with 9 bases between. CDR3 coding DNA: TGTGCCAGCAGTCTAAGGGGTGAGACCCAGTACTTC. This sequence encodes CASSLRGETQYF.

CDR3: CASSLRGAGVGTEAFF. The CDR3 DNA reads TGTGCCAGCAGCCTCCGGGGGGCGGGAGTGGGCACTGAAGCTTTCTTT. The rearrangement uses TRBV7-9 and TRBJ1-1; perhaps TRBD1 as D (6 bases). Germline CDR1 and CDR2: SEHNR and FQNEAQ (reference sequence). Trimming removed 5 bases at V and 4 bases at J, with 20 bases between. This CDR3 comprises 16 residues. Full variable domain (missing parts from reference TRBV7-9 and TRBJ1-1): DTGVSQNPRHKITKRGQNVTFRCDPISEHNRLYWYRQTLGQGPEFLTYFQNEAQLEKSRLLSDRFSAERPKGSFSTLEIQRTEQGDSAMYLCASSLRGAGVGTEAFFGQGTRLTVV.

CDR3 sequence (DNA): TGTGCCAGCAGCGCTGTTGGGGGCAGGAATAACTATGGCTACACCTTC. Amino acid sequence: CASSAVGGRNNYGYTF. The chain uses TRBV7-8 and TRBJ1-2; possible D gene TRBD1, 6 bases. V lost 5 bases, J lost 1 base, and 17 bases lay in between. This CDR3 is built from 16 residues. Germline V gives CDR1 SGHVS, CDR2 FQNEAQ.